This record looks at one TCR beta chain sequence and its context. Its antigen is currently unknown. The data belong to a study of shared clonotypes between healthy human individuals. Study overall: Three plates were used per donor for CD4 naive, three for CD4 memory, two for CD8 naive and one for CD8 memory.

Between the trimmed V and J ends, which lost 5 bases and 2 bases, there was a span of 18 bases. The CDR3 spans 16 residues. The V gene's germline CDR1 is LNHDA and CDR2 SQIVND (reference sequence). Original handling: ImmunoSEQ output lacked quality scores and full-length reads, limiting matched filtering. Sequencing used immunoSEQ multiplex PCR; TCRdb keeps in-frame clones, though not all of them. Clonal size and the V and J genes are those of that table, whereas D and trimming came from the DNA. The sample shows approximately 2,200,000 clones, 90% to 95% of them seen only once. General study findings and limits: When naive CD4 clonotypes were compared across several donors, 5% to 5.5% were shared.

The naive CD8 fraction comprised CD45RO-negative cells positively selected for CCR7 and excluded terminally differentiated effector memory CD45RA+ cells. This sequence joins TRBV19 and TRBJ1-2, with a possible D match to TRBD1 (5 bases). This TCR was recovered from a man aged 18-30 years in good health. Some clones in this sample may be carry-over from other donors' samples. What was sequenced was naive CD8+ T cells from PBMCs. The CDR3 bases are TGTGCCAGTAGTTTCGCTCTGGGGGTCTTGAACTATGGCTACACCTTC. Amino acid sequence: CASSFALGVLNYGYTF.